These 27 T cell receptor beta chains came from one sample sequenced in a study of blood T cell repertoires in COVID-19. The assay was immunoSEQ multiplex PCR, and TCRdb's table has in-frame clones only and misses some. The sample shows 230,000 or so clones, approximately 83% of them seen only once. Sequenced: peripheral blood. The receptors here all came from a man over 45 with active or convalescent COVID-19.

The J gene is TRBJ2-7, the V gene TRBV5-1; 7 nucleotides agree with TRBD2. The V gene end was trimmed by 1 base and the J gene end by 0 bases; junction bases not matched to a gene: 13. The CDR3 covers 18 residues. In germline, CDR1 is SGHRS, CDR2 YFSETQ. The CDR3 spells CASSLRPTREGSSYEQYF. The CDR3, as DNA: TGCGCCAGCAGCTTGCGGCCGACAAGGGAGGGGAGCTCCTACGAGCAGTACTTC.

A few counts support this clone. The same CDR3 also results from other DNA sequences found in this sample. Here the CDR3 reads CASSLLDNEQFF. Written as DNA, the CDR3 is TGTGCCAGCAGTTTACTTGACAATGAGCAGTTCTTC. This chain connects TRBV12-3 or TRBV12-4 to TRBJ2-1; D gene uncertain. This CDR3 region has 12 residues. The V and J ends lost 2 bases and 5 bases respectively, with 4 bases between them.

The rearrangement joins TRBV6-2 or TRBV6-3 to TRBJ2-7; D perhaps matches TRBD1 (6 bases). The germline V and J ends were trimmed by 0 bases and 1 base, with 13 bases remaining between them. Looked up from germline, CDR1 is MNHEY and CDR2 is SVGEGT. The CDR3 is 16 residues long. The DNA of the CDR3 is TGTGCCAGCAGTTACTCGAAGAACAGGGTATCCTACGAGCAGTACTTC. This gives the protein CASSYSKNRVSYEQYF.

This clone was detected only a few times. Here the CDR3 reads CASSQDRGPSSYNSPLHF. In DNA, the CDR3 is TGTGCCAGCAGCCAGGACAGGGGGCCTAGCTCCTATAATTCACCCCTCCACTTT. The chain combines TRBV3-1 (or the pseudogene TRBV3-2) with TRBJ1-6; 11 bases agree with TRBD1. With V trimmed by 3 bases and J by 0 bases, 4 bases remained unmatched. Germline V gene lookup returns CDR1 LGHDT and CDR2 YNNKEL (reference sequence). The CDR3 length is 18 residues.

The gene calls are TRBV19 and TRBJ2-7, with TRBD1 identical over 10 bases. Germline lookup yields CDR1 LNHDA and CDR2 SQIVND (reference sequence). CDR3 length equals 14 residues. V was clipped by 3 bases and J by 5 bases; unmatched bases: 4. CDR3 in DNA: TGTGCCAGTAGTATGAGGACAGGGGGTCACGAGCAGTACTTC. Translating gives CASSMRTGGHEQYF.

The rearrangement uses TRBV4-2 and TRBJ2-1; 9 bases are a match to TRBD1. V gave up 1 base and J gave up 5 bases; unmatched junction bases: 3. The length of the CDR3 is 15 residues. The germline CDR1 and CDR2 sequences are LGHNA and YNFKEQ. Here the CDR3 reads CASSQADRGDNEQFF. The CDR3 DNA sequence: TGTGCCAGCAGCCAAGCGGACAGGGGTGACAATGAGCAGTTCTTC.

The rearrangement links TRBV6-5 to TRBJ1-3; no clear D gene. CDR3 length: 14 residues. Trimming shortened V by 8 bases and J by 0 bases, and 11 bases separated the two germline ends. Germline loops: CDR1 MNHEY, CDR2 SVGAGI. The CDR3 DNA follows: TGTGCCAGCTCGAGACTGCGCTCTGGAAACACCATATATTTT. As protein: CASSRLRSGNTIYF.

This clone is a singleton in its sample. CDR3 in amino acids: CASSTTGWGYTF. The CDR3 DNA reads as TGTGCCAGCAGTACGACAGGGTGGGGCTACACCTTC. This chain joins TRBV27 and TRBJ1-2; TRBD1 agrees at 7 bases. This CDR3 spans 12 amino acids. CDR1 MNHEY and CDR2 SMNVEV come from the germline V gene (reference sequence). J lost 8 bases, V lost 5 bases, and 5 bases had no gene match.

V usage is TRBV3-1 (or the pseudogene TRBV3-2) and J usage is TRBJ2-2; 9 bases map to TRBD1. CDR1 and CDR2 (germline): LGHDT, YNNKEL (reference sequence). V gave up 1 base and J gave up 5 bases; unmatched junction bases: 5. This CDR3 contains 16 residues. This CDR3 reads CASSQGGTGKTGELFF. The DNA of the CDR3 is TGTGCCAGCAGCCAAGGCGGGACAGGGAAAACCGGGGAGCTGTTTTTT.

The rearrangement links TRBV14 to TRBJ1-1, with D possibly being TRBD1 (6 bases). Trimming stripped 3 bases from V and 0 bases from J, with 14 bases between. This CDR3 comprises 16 residues. Per germline, CDR1 SGHDN and CDR2 FVKESK. The CDR3 coding sequence is TGTGCCAGCAGCCATCAAGCCAGGGGAGTGAACACTGAAGCTTTCTTT. This codes for CASSHQARGVNTEAFF.

The V call is TRBV30, the J call TRBJ2-7; TRBD1 aligns across 9 bases. Germline CDR1 GTSNPN, CDR2 SVGIG (reference sequence). With 3 bases clipped from V and 7 bases from J, the junction kept 7 bases outside the gene matches. The length of the CDR3 is 13 residues. The CDR3 DNA follows: TGTGCCTGGAGCTCACAGGGGGCGGGTGAGCAGTACTTC. Residues: CAWSSQGAGEQYF.

V usage is TRBV4-1 and J usage is TRBJ1-1; D is ambiguous. In germline, CDR1 is MGHRA, CDR2 YSYEKL. The CDR3 has 14 residues. Trimming took off 0 bases at V and 6 bases at J, with 11 bases between the two ends. This CDR3 reads CASSQESLFAEAFF. The CDR3 nucleotides read TGCGCCAGCAGCCAAGAAAGCCTCTTCGCTGAAGCTTTCTTT.

Notes on this clone: Relative to the germline gene, one junction end is altered; a read error may explain this. The chain couples TRBV5-1 to TRBJ2-6, with a weak D call TRBD1 (6 bases). The CDR3 has 16 amino acids. Germline V CDR1 and CDR2: SGHRS, YFSETQ. Here the CDR3 reads CASTLGADSGANVLTF. The CDR3 bases are TGCGCCAGCACCTTGGGGGCAGACTCTGGGGCCAACGTCCTGACTTTC.

The rearrangement uses TRBV15 and TRBJ1-5; D unclear. The ends were cut back, 6 bases at V and 11 bases at J, with 17 bases in the middle. The CDR3 consists of 13 residues. CDR1 is LNHNV, CDR2 YYDKDF, per germline (reference sequence). This CDR3 reads CATSPDPNAAQHF. CDR3 bases: TGTGCCACCAGTCCTGACCCTAACGCGGCCCAGCATTTT.

This clone appeared a few times. The chain joins TRBV6-5 to TRBJ2-5, with 8 nucleotides matching TRBD2. The CDR3 is made up of 15 amino acids. V shed 0 bases and J 7 bases; nucleotides not matched to a gene: 7. In germline, CDR1 is MNHEY, CDR2 SVGAGI. CDR3 sequence reads: CASSYSDGGAGTQYF. In DNA form, the CDR3 reads TGTGCCAGCAGTTACTCTGACGGGGGGGCGGGGACCCAGTACTTC.

The chain uses TRBV6-5 and TRBJ2-7; tentatively, D is TRBD1 (5 bases). This CDR3 has 12 residues. Trimming left V 6 bases short and J 4 bases short, with 10 bases between. Germline CDR1 reads MNHEY; CDR2 reads SVGAGI. The DNA of the CDR3 is TGTGCCAGCAGGGACACCTTTTACGAGCAGTACTTC. It translates to CASRDTFYEQYF.

Written as DNA, the CDR3 is TGTGCCAGCAGCTTTGACAGGGGGTCCCCCGGGGAGCTGTTTTTT. It encodes CASSFDRGSPGELFF. The chain couples TRBV7-8 to TRBJ2-2; TRBD1 aligns across 9 bases. Germline V CDR1 and CDR2: SGHVS, FQNEAQ. The CDR3 has 15 amino acids. V shed 3 bases and J 6 bases; nucleotides not matched to a gene: 5.

CDR3 DNA: TGTGCCAGCAGCGTAGGTGGACAGGGGGCGTTAGGAAACACCATATATTTT. This encodes CASSVGGQGALGNTIYF. The chain employs TRBV9 and TRBJ1-3; TRBD1 agrees at 11 bases. The CDR3 loop spans 17 amino acids. Germline trimming cut 0 bases from V and 4 bases from J; bases unmatched to any gene: 6. CDR1 is SGDLS, CDR2 YYNGEE, per germline. The variable domain in full, with the rest retrieved from reference TRBV9 and TRBJ1-3, is DSGVTQTPKHLITATGQRVTLRCSPRSGDLSVYWYQQSLDQGLQFLIQYYNGEERAKGNILERFSAQQFPDLHSELNLSSLELGDSALYFCASSVGGQGALGNTIYFGEGSWLTVV.

A few counts support this clone. V gene TRBV12-3 or TRBV12-4 combines with J gene TRBJ1-2; D remains unclear. The V end lost 6 bases, the J end lost 1 base, and 9 bases lay between the germline ends. The length of the CDR3 is 13 residues. CDR3 DNA: TGTGCCAGCAGCCCCCCCTATAACTATGGCTACACCTTC. Translating gives CASSPPYNYGYTF.

The chain recombines TRBV25-1 with TRBJ2-2, with 14 bases that match TRBD2. CDR3 length: 15 residues. Unmatched junction bases numbered 4, after V lost 7 bases and J lost 6 bases. The germline V gene has CDR1 MGHDK and CDR2 SYGVNS. The CDR3 protein is CASKGTSGGPGELFF. The CDR3 region has the DNA TGTGCCAGCAAGGGGACTAGCGGGGGACCCGGGGAGCTGTTTTTT.

The chain uses TRBV6-2 or TRBV6-3 and TRBJ1-1; D may be TRBD1 (5 bases). Germline CDR1 reads MNHEY; CDR2 reads SVGEGT. The CDR3 spans 15 residues. Trimming cost V 4 bases and J 4 bases, with 16 bases left between them. The DNA of the CDR3 is TGTGCCAGCAGTTTCGCGCGGGGGATGGGCACTGAAGCTTTCTTT. Amino acids: CASSFARGMGTEAFF.

The chain couples TRBV28 to TRBJ1-6, with 7 bases lining up with TRBD1. The CDR3 is 15 residues long. Germline values: CDR1 MDHEN, CDR2 SYDVKM. Trimming removed 1 base from V and 7 bases from J; junction bases left unmatched: 4. DNA of the CDR3: TGTGCCAGCAGTTTATCGGACAGGTCGAATTCACCCCTCCACTTT. This encodes CASSLSDRSNSPLHF.

V is TRBV7-8 and J is TRBJ2-5, with D unresolved. Germline V gene sequence: CDR1 SGHVS, CDR2 FQNEAQ. The CDR3 is 14 residues long. Trimming shortened V by 3 bases and J by 0 bases, and 8 bases separated the two germline ends. Here the CDR3 reads CASSFQAYQETQYF. Written as DNA, the CDR3 is TGTGCCAGCAGCTTTCAGGCGTACCAAGAGACCCAGTACTTC.

V is TRBV7-8 and J is TRBJ2-3; 11 nucleotides align to TRBD1. This CDR3 region has 15 residues. Germline V gene lookup returns CDR1 SGHVS and CDR2 FQNEAQ. The V and J ends lost 5 bases and 5 bases, in that order; junction bases with no gene match: 6. The CDR3 is CASSQGQGEVDTQYF. In DNA, the CDR3 is TGTGCCAGCAGCCAGGGACAGGGGGAAGTAGATACGCAGTATTTT.

This clone was counted once. This chain connects TRBV5-1 to TRBJ2-2, with 8 bases matching TRBD1. The CDR3 contains 14 residues. Germline V CDR1 and CDR2: SGHRS, YFSETQ. Trimming took 4 bases from V and 3 from J; bases not matched to a gene: 2. CDR3 amino acids: CASSGQGYTGELFF. CDR3 DNA sequence: TGCGCCAGCAGCGGACAGGGCTACACCGGGGAGCTGTTTTTT.

This clone was observed a few times. The V and J genes are TRBV7-2 and TRBJ1-1; D is perhaps TRBD1 (5 bases). This CDR3 has 16 amino acids. Trimming pared 2 bases from V and 1 base from J, leaving 14 bases between. Germline loops: CDR1 SGHTA, CDR2 FQGNSA. The CDR3 sequence: CASSLFPGPQNTEAFF. The CDR3, as DNA: TGTGCCAGCAGCTTATTTCCAGGGCCCCAGAACACTGAAGCTTTCTTT.

This clone was picked up a small number of times. This rearrangement joins TRBV5-1 to TRBJ1-5; 8 bases match TRBD1. Germline CDR1 is SGHRS and CDR2 is YFSETQ. This CDR3 contains 15 residues. V lost 0 bases, J lost 7 bases, and 6 bases stayed unmatched. The CDR3 DNA sequence: TGCGCCAGCAGCTTGGGACAGGGGACGCGCCAGCCCCAGCATTTT. Translating it yields CASSLGQGTRQPQHF.